This record concerns one TCR beta chain sequence. Its antigen is as yet unknown. This sample was taken from a study of T cell responses to AZD1222 COVID-19 vaccine. Clones were sequenced by immunoSEQ multiplex PCR, and TCRdb holds only the in-frame ones, with some missing. The sample lists 150,000 to 200,000 clones, less than 95% occurring once. General study points: A rise in Spike-specific TCR breadth and depth followed two AZD1222 doses. Of spike-specific TCRs, nearly half reportedly target regions left unmutated in variants. Baseline seropositives among AZD1222 recipients totaled only 5 or 6.

V shed 5 bases and J 3 bases; nucleotides not matched to a gene: 4. This CDR3 region has 13 residues. CDR1 and CDR2 from the germline V gene are SGHVS and FQNEAQ. This TCR was sampled from an adult in good health. Sequences were derived from peripheral blood, sampled on day 0 of AZD1222 vaccination. The V call is TRBV7-8, the J call TRBJ2-7, with 7 bases identical to TRBD1. This chain's CDR3 is CASSRTGVYEQYF. The CDR3 DNA is TGTGCCAGCAGCCGCACAGGGGTCTACGAGCAGTACTTC.